Listed here is a single T cell receptor (beta chain). Genomic DNA served as template for TCR beta VDJ and CDR3 profiling. TCRdb used MiXCR to reprocess the reads, holding one entry per CDR3 protein. The sample contains about 220,000 distinct CDR3 sequences, roughly 35% of which appear only once. The data were taken from a study of CD8+CD57+ T cells in acquired aplastic anemia. Across the study: Sequencing produced an average of roughly 10 million reads per healthy donor for CD4+ cells.

The germline V gene encodes CDR1 SGHRS and CDR2 YFSETQ. This CDR3 spans 13 amino acids. V dropped 4 bases and J dropped 2 bases, with 7 bases sitting between them. This receptor was taken from a human donor in good health, serving as a control. The rearrangement uses TRBV5-1 and TRBJ2-1; unclear D gene. Material for sequencing was sorted CD4+, CD8+, or CD8+CD57+ T cells (not recorded which) from PBMCs. This CDR3 reads CASSLDTYNEQFF. CDR3 sequence (DNA): TGCGCCAGCAGCCTCGACACCTACAATGAGCAGTTCTTC.